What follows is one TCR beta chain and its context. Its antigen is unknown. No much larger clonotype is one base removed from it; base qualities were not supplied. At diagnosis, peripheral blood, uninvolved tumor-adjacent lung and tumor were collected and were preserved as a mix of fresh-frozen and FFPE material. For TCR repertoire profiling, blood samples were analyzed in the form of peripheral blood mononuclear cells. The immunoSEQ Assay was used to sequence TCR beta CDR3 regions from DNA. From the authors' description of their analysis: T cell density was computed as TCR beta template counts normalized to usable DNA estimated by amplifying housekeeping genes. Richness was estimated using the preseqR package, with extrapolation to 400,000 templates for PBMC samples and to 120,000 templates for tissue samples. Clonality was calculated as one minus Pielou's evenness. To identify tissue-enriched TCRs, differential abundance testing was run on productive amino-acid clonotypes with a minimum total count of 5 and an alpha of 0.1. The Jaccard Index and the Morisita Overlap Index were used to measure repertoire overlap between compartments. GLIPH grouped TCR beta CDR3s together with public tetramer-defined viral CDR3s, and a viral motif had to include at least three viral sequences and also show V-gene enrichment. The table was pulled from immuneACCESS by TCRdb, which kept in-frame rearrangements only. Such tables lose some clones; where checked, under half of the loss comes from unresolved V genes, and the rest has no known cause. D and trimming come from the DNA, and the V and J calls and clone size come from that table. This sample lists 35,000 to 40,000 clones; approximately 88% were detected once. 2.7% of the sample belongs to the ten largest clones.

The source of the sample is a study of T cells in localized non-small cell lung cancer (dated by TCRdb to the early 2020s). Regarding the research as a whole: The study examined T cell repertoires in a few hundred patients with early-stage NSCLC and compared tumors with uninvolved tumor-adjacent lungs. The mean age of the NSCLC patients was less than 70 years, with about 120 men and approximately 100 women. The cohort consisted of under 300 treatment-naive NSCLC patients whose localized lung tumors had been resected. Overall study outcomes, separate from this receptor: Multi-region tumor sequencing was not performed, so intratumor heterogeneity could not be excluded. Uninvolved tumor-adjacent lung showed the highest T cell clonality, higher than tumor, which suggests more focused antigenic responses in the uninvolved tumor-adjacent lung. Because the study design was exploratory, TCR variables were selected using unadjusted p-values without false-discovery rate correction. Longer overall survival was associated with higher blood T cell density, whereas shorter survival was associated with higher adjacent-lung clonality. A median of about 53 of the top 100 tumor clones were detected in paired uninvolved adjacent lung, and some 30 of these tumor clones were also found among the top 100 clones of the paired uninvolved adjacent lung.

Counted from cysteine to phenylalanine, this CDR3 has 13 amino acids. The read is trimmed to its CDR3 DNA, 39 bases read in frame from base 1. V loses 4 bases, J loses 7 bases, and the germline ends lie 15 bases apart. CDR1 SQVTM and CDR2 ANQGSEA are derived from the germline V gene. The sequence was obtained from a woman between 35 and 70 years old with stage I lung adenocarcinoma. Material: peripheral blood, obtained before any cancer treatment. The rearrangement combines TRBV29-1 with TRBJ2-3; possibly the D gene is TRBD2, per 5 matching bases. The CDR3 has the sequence CSVAEGSVNTQYF. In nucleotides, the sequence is TGCAGCGTTGCAGAGGGAAGCGTAAATACGCAGTATTTT.